This T cell receptor beta chain was identified in a study of blood T cells in healthy people across ages. This CDR3 is built from 14 residues. The V segment lost 3 bases and the J segment 5 bases; nucleotides outside the gene matches: 7. Germline loops: CDR1 DFQATT, CDR2 SNEGSKA (reference sequence). The second PCR ran roughly 7 to 11 cycles with a sample-barcoded 5' primer and J-beta primers. Via MiXCR, TCRdb re-called the 5' RACE reads, giving one row per CDR3 protein. The sample yields almost 1 million distinct CDR3 sequences, about 51% seen once. The sample was blood. The source of this sequence is a woman in her fifties or sixties in good health. J is TRBJ2-5 and V is TRBV20-1; TRBD1 aligns across 9 bases. As DNA, the CDR3 is TGCAGTGCTAGTGATGGGACAGGGTACGAGACCCAGTACTTC. Translation: CSASDGTGYETQYF.